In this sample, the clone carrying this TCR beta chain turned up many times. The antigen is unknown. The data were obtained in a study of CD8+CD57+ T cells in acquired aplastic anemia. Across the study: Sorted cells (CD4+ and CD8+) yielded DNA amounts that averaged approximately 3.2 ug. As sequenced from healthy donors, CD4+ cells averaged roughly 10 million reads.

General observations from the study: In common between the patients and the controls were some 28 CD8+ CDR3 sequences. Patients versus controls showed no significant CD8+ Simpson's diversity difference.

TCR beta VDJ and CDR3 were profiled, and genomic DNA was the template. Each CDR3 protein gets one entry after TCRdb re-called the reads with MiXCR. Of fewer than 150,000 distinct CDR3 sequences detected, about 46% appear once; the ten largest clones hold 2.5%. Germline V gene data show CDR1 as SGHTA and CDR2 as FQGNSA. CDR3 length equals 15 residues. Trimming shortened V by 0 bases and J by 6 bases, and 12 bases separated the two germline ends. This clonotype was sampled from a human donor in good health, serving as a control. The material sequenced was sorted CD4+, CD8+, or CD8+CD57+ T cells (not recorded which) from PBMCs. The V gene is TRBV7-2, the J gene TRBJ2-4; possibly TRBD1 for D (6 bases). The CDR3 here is CASSLARSDRNIQYF. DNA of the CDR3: TGTGCCAGCAGCTTAGCGCGGTCGGACAGAAACATTCAGTACTTC.